At least ten counts were recorded for the clone carrying this T cell receptor (beta chain). What it binds is unknown. These data originate in a study of beta chain features in type 1 diabetes. The study, taken as a whole, reports: Significant though moderate, a shortening of TCRB CDR3s appeared in all four CD4+ subsets of Type 1 diabetes patients.

Trimming stripped 5 bases from V and 0 bases from J, with 14 bases between. Germline CDR1 and CDR2: SGHDN and FVKESK. This CDR3 has 17 residues. Averaging about 100 mL, one heparinised blood draw was given by each donor. CD45RO/CCR7/CD25/CD127/CD95/CD27 staining was used to isolate CD4+ naive, central memory, regulatory and stem cell-like memory cells by sorting. Expressed TCRB transcripts were sequenced because the isolated RNA had all been reverse transcribed beforehand. Profiled with immunoSEQ multiplex PCR; TCRdb holds only in-frame clones, not every one. The data contain about 700,000 clones, around 15% of them seen just once; the ten biggest clones take up about 0.02%.

The chain combines TRBV14 with TRBJ2-6, with TRBD1 as a possible D gene (6 bases). The sample was naive CD4+ T cells from blood. This receptor was obtained from a man between 18 and 29 years old with type 1 diabetes. The CDR3 nucleotides read TGTGCCAGCAGCAAAGGACAGAATCCCTCTGGGGCCAACGTCCTGACTTTC. Its translation is CASSKGQNPSGANVLTF.